The T cell receptor beta chain described here comes from a study of cytomegalovirus exposure and HLA in healthy donors. In the study overall: Unique TCRs numbering approximately 81 million, obtained from HLA-typed donors, made up an early data release. Points from the study as a whole: Accurate prediction of most subjects' HLA-A and HLA-B alleles from TCR beta sequences was reported.

Everyone who donated was a healthy bone marrow donor. In the PCR, 60 Vbeta and 13 Jbeta primers were used. Assay used: immunoSEQ multiplex PCR; TCRdb lists only in-frame clones, some missing. Of some 140,000 clones listed, more than 75% are singletons. About this clone itself: Its antigen is still unknown.

Sequencing was performed on PBMCs. This clonotype was obtained from a female donor in good health and CMV-seronegative.

The CDR3 protein is CASSSGTSGNYEQYF. The CDR3 DNA is TGTGCCAGCAGTTCCGGGACTAGCGGGAACTACGAGCAGTACTTC. The chain is built from TRBV6-5 and TRBJ2-7; 13 positions match TRBD2. This CDR3 is built from 15 residues. Germline V CDR1 and CDR2: MNHEY, SVGAGI. V lost 4 bases, J lost 3 bases, and 3 bases stayed unmatched.